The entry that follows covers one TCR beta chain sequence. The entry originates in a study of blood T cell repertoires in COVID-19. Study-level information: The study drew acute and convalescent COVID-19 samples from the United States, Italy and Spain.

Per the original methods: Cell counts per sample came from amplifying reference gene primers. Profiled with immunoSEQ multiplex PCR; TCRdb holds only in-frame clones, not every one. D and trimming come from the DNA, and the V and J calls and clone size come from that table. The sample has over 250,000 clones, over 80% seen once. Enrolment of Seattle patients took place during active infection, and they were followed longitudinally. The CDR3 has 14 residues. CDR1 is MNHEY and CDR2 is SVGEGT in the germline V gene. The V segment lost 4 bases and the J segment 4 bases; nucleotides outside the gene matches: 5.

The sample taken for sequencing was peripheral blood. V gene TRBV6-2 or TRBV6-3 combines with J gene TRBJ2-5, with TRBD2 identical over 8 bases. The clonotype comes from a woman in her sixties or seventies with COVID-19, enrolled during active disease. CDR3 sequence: CASSSREGGETQYF. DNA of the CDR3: TGTGCCAGCAGTTCCCGGGAGGGAGGAGAGACCCAGTACTTC.